This TCR beta chain was identified during a study of cytomegalovirus exposure and HLA in healthy donors. Overall study results and limits: The study found most TCR sequences rare, yet found some public TCRs in many donors.

A note on this clone: Antigen unknown.

Separate from the approximately 670-subject first cohort was the roughly 120-subject validation cohort, to which the donors belonged. Produced via immunoSEQ multiplex PCR; TCRdb's table is partial and in-frame only. The data show about 43,000 clones, roughly 90% seen once. Germline V gives CDR1 SGHDT, CDR2 YYEEEE. The CDR3 contains 13 residues. Trimming took off 2 bases at V and 0 bases at J, with 5 bases between the two ends. The source of this sequence is a man aged 18 to 30 in good health and CMV-seronegative. Sample: PBMCs. The chain links TRBV5-6 to TRBJ1-1; D gene ambiguous. The CDR3 is CASSFGLNTEAFF. DNA for the CDR3: TGTGCCAGCAGCTTCGGTTTGAACACTGAAGCTTTCTTT. The full variable domain, in which reference TRBV5-6 and TRBJ1-1 provide the parts outside the CDR3, is DAGVTQSPTHLIKTRGQQVTLRCSPKSGHDTVSWYQQALGQGPQFIFQYYEEEERQRGNFPDRFSGHQFPNYSSELNVNALLLGDSALYLCASSFGLNTEAFFGQGTRLTVV.